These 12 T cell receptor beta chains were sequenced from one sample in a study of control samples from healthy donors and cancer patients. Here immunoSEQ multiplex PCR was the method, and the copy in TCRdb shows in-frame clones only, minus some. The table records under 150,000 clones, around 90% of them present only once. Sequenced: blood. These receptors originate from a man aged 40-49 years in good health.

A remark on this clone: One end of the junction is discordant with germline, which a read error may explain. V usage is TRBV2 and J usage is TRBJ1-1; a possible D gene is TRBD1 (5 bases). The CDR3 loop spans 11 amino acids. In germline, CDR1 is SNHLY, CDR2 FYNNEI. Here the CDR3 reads CASFRGTRVPF. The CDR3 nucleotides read TGTGCCAGCTTCCGTGGGACCCGGGTTCCATTT.

The CDR3 sequence is CASFKGPNSYEQYF. The DNA of the CDR3 is TGCGCCAGTTTCAAGGGACCGAACTCCTACGAGCAGTACTTC. V usage is TRBV5-1 and J usage is TRBJ2-7; perhaps D is TRBD1 or TRBD2 (5 bases each). V shed 8 bases and J shed 0 bases, with 15 bases lying between them. The CDR3 is made up of 14 amino acids. In germline, CDR1 is SGHRS, CDR2 YFSETQ.

CDR3 bases: TGTGCTAGTGGTTTGATAGAAGATACGCAGTATTTT. Translated, it gives CASGLIEDTQYF. The chain carries TRBV12-5 and TRBJ2-3; no reliable D call. The germline V gene encodes CDR1 LGHNT and CDR2 FRNRAP. Deletions cut 2 bases from V and 5 bases from J, with 5 bases between. This CDR3 has 12 amino acids.

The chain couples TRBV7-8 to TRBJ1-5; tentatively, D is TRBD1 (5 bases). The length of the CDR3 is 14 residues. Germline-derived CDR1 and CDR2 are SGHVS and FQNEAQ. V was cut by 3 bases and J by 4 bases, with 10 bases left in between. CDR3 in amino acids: CASSFSGPNQPQHF. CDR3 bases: TGTGCCAGCAGCTTCTCAGGGCCTAATCAGCCCCAGCATTTT.

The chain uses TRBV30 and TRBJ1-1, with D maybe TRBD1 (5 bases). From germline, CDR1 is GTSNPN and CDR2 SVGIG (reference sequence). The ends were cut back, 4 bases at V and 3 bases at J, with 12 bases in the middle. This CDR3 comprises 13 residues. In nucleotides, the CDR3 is TGTGCCTGGACGGGGGGGTGGGACACTGAAGCTTTCTTT. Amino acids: CAWTGGWDTEAFF.

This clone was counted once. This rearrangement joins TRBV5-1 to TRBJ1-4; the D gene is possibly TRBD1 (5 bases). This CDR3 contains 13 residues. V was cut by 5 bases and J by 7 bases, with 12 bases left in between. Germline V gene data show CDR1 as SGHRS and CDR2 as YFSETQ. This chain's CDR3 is CASRAGSGEKLFF. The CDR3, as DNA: TGCGCCAGCAGGGCAGGGTCGGGTGAAAAACTGTTTTTT.

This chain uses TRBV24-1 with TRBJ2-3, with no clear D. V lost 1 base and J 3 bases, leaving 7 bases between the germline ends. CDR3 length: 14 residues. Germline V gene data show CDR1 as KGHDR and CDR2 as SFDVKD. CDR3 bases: TGTGCCACCAGTGATTTCAAGGGAACAGATACGCAGTATTTT. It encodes CATSDFKGTDTQYF.

The CDR3: CATSRENVLASYNSPLHF. In DNA form, the CDR3 reads TGTGCCACCAGCAGAGAAAATGTTCTTGCCTCCTATAATTCACCCCTCCACTTT. This chain uses TRBV15 with TRBJ1-6; no reliable D call. The germline CDR1 and CDR2 sequences are LNHNV and YYDKDF (reference sequence). Trimming shortened V by 0 bases and J by 0 bases, and 12 bases separated the two germline ends. CDR3 size: 18 residues.

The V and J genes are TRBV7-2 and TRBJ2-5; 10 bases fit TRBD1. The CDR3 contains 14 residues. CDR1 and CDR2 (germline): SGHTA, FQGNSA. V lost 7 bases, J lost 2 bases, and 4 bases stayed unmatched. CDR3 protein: CASTRTGGQETQYF. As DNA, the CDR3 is TGTGCCAGCACCCGGACAGGGGGGCAAGAGACCCAGTACTTC.

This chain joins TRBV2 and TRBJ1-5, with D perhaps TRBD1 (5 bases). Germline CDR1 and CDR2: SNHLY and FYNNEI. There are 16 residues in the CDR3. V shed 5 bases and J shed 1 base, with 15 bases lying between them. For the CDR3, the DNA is TGTGCCAGCAGTTTTGACAGTCCTGAGAGCAATCAGCCCCAGCATTTT. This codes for CASSFDSPESNQPQHF.

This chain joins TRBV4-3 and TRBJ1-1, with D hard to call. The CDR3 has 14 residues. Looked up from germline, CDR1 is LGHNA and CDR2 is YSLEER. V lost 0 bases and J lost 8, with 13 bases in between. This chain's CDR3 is CASSQDINTEEAFF. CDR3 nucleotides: TGCGCCAGCAGCCAAGATATAAACACGGAGGAAGCTTTCTTT.

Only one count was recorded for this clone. CDR3 sequence: CASSVAPEGVYGYTF. For the CDR3, the DNA is TGTGCCAGCAGCGTAGCACCCGAAGGGGTCTATGGCTACACCTTC. The chain joins TRBV9 to TRBJ1-2; perhaps TRBD1 as D (5 bases). CDR1 is SGDLS, CDR2 YYNGEE, per germline. Trimming shortened V by 0 bases and J by 4 bases, and 13 bases separated the two germline ends. The CDR3 is 15 amino acids. Supplemented by reference TRBV9 and TRBJ1-2, the full variable domain reads DSGVTQTPKHLITATGQRVTLRCSPRSGDLSVYWYQQSLDQGLQFLIQYYNGEERAKGNILERFSAQQFPDLHSELNLSSLELGDSALYFCASSVAPEGVYGYTFGSGTRLTVV.